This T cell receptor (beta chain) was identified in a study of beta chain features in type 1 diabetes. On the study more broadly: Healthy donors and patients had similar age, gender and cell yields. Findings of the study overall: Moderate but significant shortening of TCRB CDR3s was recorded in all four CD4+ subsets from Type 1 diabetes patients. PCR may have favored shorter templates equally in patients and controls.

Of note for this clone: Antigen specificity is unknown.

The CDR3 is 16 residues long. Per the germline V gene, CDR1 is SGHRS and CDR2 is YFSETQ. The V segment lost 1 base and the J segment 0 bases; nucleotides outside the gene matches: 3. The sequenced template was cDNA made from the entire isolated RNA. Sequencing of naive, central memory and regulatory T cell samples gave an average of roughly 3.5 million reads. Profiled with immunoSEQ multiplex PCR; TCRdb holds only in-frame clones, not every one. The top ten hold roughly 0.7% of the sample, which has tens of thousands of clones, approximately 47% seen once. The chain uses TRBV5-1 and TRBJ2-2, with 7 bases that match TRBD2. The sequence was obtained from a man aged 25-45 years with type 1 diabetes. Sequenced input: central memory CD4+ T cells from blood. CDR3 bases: TGCGCCAGCAGCTTGTCACGGGGGGCGAACACCGGGGAGCTGTTTTTT. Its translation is CASSLSRGANTGELFF.